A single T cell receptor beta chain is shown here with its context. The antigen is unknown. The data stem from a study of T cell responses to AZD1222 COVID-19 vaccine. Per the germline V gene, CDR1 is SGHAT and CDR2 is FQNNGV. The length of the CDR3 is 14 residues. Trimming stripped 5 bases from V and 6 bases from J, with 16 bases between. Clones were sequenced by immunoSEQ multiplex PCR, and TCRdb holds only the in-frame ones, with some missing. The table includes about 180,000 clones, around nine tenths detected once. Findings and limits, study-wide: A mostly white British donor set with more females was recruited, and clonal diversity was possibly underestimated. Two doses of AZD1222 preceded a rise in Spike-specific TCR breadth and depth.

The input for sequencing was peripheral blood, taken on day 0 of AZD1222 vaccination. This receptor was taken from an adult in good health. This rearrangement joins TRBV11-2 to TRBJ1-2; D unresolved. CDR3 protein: CASSVAGLIDGYTF. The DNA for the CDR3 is TGTGCCAGCAGCGTCGCAGGTTTGATTGATGGCTACACCTTC.